The 17 T cell receptor beta chains below come from one sample, sequenced in a study of cytomegalovirus exposure and HLA in healthy donors. Profiling relied on immunoSEQ multiplex PCR, and the TCRdb table lists in-frame clones only, not all of them. The sample includes some 170,000 clones, roughly 89% of them seen just once. The sequenced sample consisted of PBMCs. These receptors were collected from a woman aged 25 to 39 in good health and CMV-seronegative.

The chain joins TRBV15 to TRBJ1-6, with 11 bases identical to TRBD1. From germline, CDR1 is LNHNV and CDR2 YYDKDF (reference sequence). CDR3 length equals 15 residues. Losses at the gene ends were 5 bases for V and 10 bases for J; bases not matched to a gene: 7. The CDR3 nucleotides read TGTGCCACCAGCCCCGGACAGGGGGCGAGGTCACCCCTCCACTTT. Protein: CATSPGQGARSPLHF. Filled out from reference TRBV15 and TRBJ1-6, the complete variable domain reads DAMVIQNPRYQVTQFGKPVTLSCSQTLNHNVMYWYQQKSSQAPKLLFHYYDKDFNNEADTPDNFQSRRPNTSFCFLDIRSPGLGDTAMYLCATSPGQGARSPLHFGNGTRLTVT.

This clone was observed a handful of times. CDR3 sequence reads: CASSQQTGTNQPQHF. CDR3 in DNA: TGTGCCAGCAGCCAACAGACAGGGACCAATCAGCCCCAGCATTTT. The rearrangement links TRBV7-8 to TRBJ1-5; 7 nucleotides agree with TRBD1. Losses at the gene ends were 5 bases for V and 3 bases for J; bases not matched to a gene: 7. Germline loops: CDR1 SGHVS, CDR2 FQNEAQ. The length of the CDR3 is 15 residues.

V gene TRBV5-1 combines with J gene TRBJ2-7; possible D gene TRBD1, 5 bases. The V gene lost 1 base and the J gene lost 1 base, with 9 bases spanning the gap. The CDR3 contains 14 residues. Looked up from germline, CDR1 is SGHRS and CDR2 is YFSETQ. The CDR3 DNA reads as TGCGCCAGCAGCTTGTTTAGGGGTTCCTACGAGCAGTACTTC. Translated: CASSLFRGSYEQYF.

The J gene is TRBJ2-4, the V gene TRBV10-3; TRBD2 matches 9 bases. CDR3 length: 15 amino acids. Germline V gene sequence: CDR1 ENHRY, CDR2 SYGVKD. V lost 8 bases to trimming and J lost 13 bases; unmatched junction nucleotides: 18. CDR3 sequence (DNA): TGTGCCATCCCAACTTCTAGCGGGAATACTTACAACCAGTACTTC. Translated, it gives CAIPTSSGNTYNQYF.

The chain employs TRBV5-1 and TRBJ2-3; possible D gene TRBD2, 7 bases. The CDR3 is 17 amino acids. The V gene's germline CDR1 is SGHRS and CDR2 YFSETQ. Trimming removed 0 bases at V and 4 bases at J, with 18 bases between. In nucleotides, the CDR3 is TGCGCCAGCAGCTTGGATAATAGGGGGGGCGGGGCAGATACGCAGTATTTT. Protein product: CASSLDNRGGGADTQYF.

Only one count was recorded for this clone. The rearrangement joins TRBV29-1 to TRBJ2-6, with D unclear. Germline assignment: CDR1 SQVTM and CDR2 ANQGSEA. The V end was cut by 6 bases, the J end by 3 bases, with 9 bases between. This CDR3 comprises 13 residues. The CDR3 loop is CSVLSVGANVLTF. CDR3 in DNA: TGCAGCGTACTATCAGTTGGGGCCAACGTCCTGACTTTC.

The chain uses TRBV27 and TRBJ2-7; TRBD2 is a possible D gene (7 bases). This CDR3 contains 18 residues. CDR1 is MNHEY and CDR2 is SMNVEV in the germline V gene (reference sequence). V was clipped by 2 bases and J by 7 bases, with 27 bases between them. The CDR3, as DNA: TGTGCCAGCAGTTTAAGGACCAAGGGGCGGGGGCGGACGGGAGAGCAGTACTTC. It yields the protein CASSLRTKGRGRTGEQYF.

The chain has TRBV30 and TRBJ2-4, with TRBD2 matching 13 bases. Trimming took 5 bases from V and 7 from J; bases not matched to a gene: 5. Germline V gene data show CDR1 as GTSNPN and CDR2 as SVGIG (reference sequence). The CDR3 consists of 14 residues. The CDR3 sequence: CAWGTSGKRNIQYF. CDR3 nucleotides: TGTGCCTGGGGGACTAGCGGGAAGAGGAACATTCAGTACTTC.

The rearrangement uses TRBV11-2 and TRBJ2-3; 9 nucleotides align to TRBD2. The CDR3 has 16 residues. Germline CDR1 SGHAT, CDR2 FQNNGV. V shed 1 base and J 2 bases; nucleotides not matched to a gene: 4. Here the CDR3 reads CASSLGLAETTDTQYF. Written as DNA, the CDR3 is TGTGCCAGCAGCTTAGGACTAGCGGAAACCACAGATACGCAGTATTTT.

J is TRBJ2-2 and V is TRBV4-1; a weak D match, TRBD2 (6 bases). This CDR3 has 17 amino acids. V lost 0 bases and J 3 bases, leaving 14 bases between the germline ends. Germline V lookup: CDR1 MGHRA, CDR2 YSYEKL. CDR3 in amino acids: CASSQDSASGDTGELFF. CDR3 nucleotide sequence: TGCGCCAGCAGCCAAGATTCCGCGTCGGGGGACACCGGGGAGCTGTTTTTT.

The chain has TRBV6-5 and TRBJ2-3; 8 bases align to TRBD1. The CDR3 is made up of 13 amino acids. Trimming removed 5 bases from V and 8 bases from J; junction bases left unmatched: 6. Per germline, CDR1 MNHEY and CDR2 SVGAGI. The CDR3 here is CASSRATGGTQYF. CDR3 nucleotides: TGTGCCAGCAGTCGCGCTACAGGGGGTACGCAGTATTTT.

The genes are TRBV5-6 and TRBJ1-6; D gene uncertain. Trimming removed 5 bases from V and 9 bases from J, with 18 bases in between. The CDR3 is 15 amino acids. Germline lookup yields CDR1 SGHDT and CDR2 YYEEEE. The CDR3 reads CASSPLPGNLSPLHF. DNA of the CDR3: TGTGCCAGCAGTCCTCTCCCGGGAAACCTTTCACCCCTCCACTTT.

The rearrangement links TRBV19 to TRBJ1-5; D is unclear. This CDR3 is 15 amino acids long. Germline CDR1 reads LNHDA; CDR2 reads SQIVND (reference sequence). The ends were cut back, 3 bases at V and 5 bases at J, with 14 bases in the middle. The CDR3 DNA follows: TGTGCCAGTAGTATCGGGAGGTTGGGTGATCAGCCCCAGCATTTT. The encoded protein is CASSIGRLGDQPQHF.

This clone was found a few times. This chain links TRBV4-1 with TRBJ1-2; TRBD1 aligns across 8 bases. CDR3 length: 15 residues. V dropped 1 base and J dropped 8; count of bases not matched to a gene: 9. Germline lookup yields CDR1 MGHRA and CDR2 YSYEKL. DNA of the CDR3: TGCGCCAGCAGCCAAGGGTCAGGGGGCGTTTGGGGCTACACCTTC. Its protein is CASSQGSGGVWGYTF.

The V gene is TRBV4-1, the J gene TRBJ1-4; possibly TRBD1 for D (5 bases). Germline CDR1 is MGHRA and CDR2 is YSYEKL. V was clipped by 4 bases and J by 8 bases, with 14 bases between them. The CDR3 has 14 amino acids. The CDR3 loop reads CASSPTRGLEKLFF. In DNA, the CDR3 is TGCGCCAGCAGCCCTACAAGGGGACTCGAAAAACTGTTTTTT.

J is TRBJ2-3 and V is TRBV4-2; 10 nucleotides align to TRBD2. Germline V gives CDR1 LGHNA, CDR2 YNFKEQ. The trim removed 0 bases at V and 6 bases at J, leaving 9 bases unmatched. The CDR3 contains 17 residues. CDR3 bases: TGTGCCAGCAGCCAAGATTGGCTAGCGGGGGTGGCGGATACGCAGTATTTT. As protein: CASSQDWLAGVADTQYF.

The chain carries TRBV6-5 and TRBJ2-5; the D gene is possibly TRBD2 (6 bases). The CDR3 is 15 residues long. Between the trimmed V and J ends, which lost 2 bases and 1 base, there was a span of 11 bases. From germline, CDR1 is MNHEY and CDR2 SVGAGI. CDR3 DNA: TGTGCCAGCAGTTACGCGGGGCACCTCCAAGAGACCCAGTACTTC. This encodes CASSYAGHLQETQYF.